Presented here are 18 T cell receptor beta chains from one specimen sequenced in a study of T cells after yellow fever vaccination. MiXCR, applied by TCRdb to the 5' RACE reads, yields one record per CDR3 protein. Seen here are 150,000 to 200,000 distinct CDR3 sequences, 8% to 13% observed once, and the top ten hold 30% to 45%. The sample consisted of CD8+ T cells sorted from PBMCs, taken 15 days after the yellow fever booster vaccination. The receptor set was obtained from a man aged 18 to 35 who received the YFV17D yellow fever vaccine.

At least ten counts were recorded for this clonotype. This chain connects TRBV2 to TRBJ1-2; D unresolved. Germline values: CDR1 SNHLY, CDR2 FYNNEI. The CDR3 has 16 residues. The germline V and J ends were trimmed by 0 bases and 8 bases, with 19 bases remaining between them. Here the CDR3 DNA reads TGTGCCAGCAGTGAAGCGCTTTCTTGGAGGGAGTGGGGCTACACCTTC. It codes for CASSEALSWREWGYTF.

The V and J genes are TRBV28 and TRBJ2-1; the D gene is possibly TRBD2 (6 bases). The V end lost 5 bases, the J end lost 9 bases, and 14 bases lay between the germline ends. CDR1 and CDR2 (germline): MDHEN, SYDVKM. This CDR3 contains 13 residues. Written as DNA, the CDR3 is TGTGCCAGCAGTCTGGGACCCGGGAGTGAGCAGTTCTTC. It codes for CASSLGPGSEQFF.

The genes are TRBV10-2 and TRBJ2-5, with TRBD2 matching over 11 bases. CDR1 is WSHSY, CDR2 SAAADI, per germline. The V gene end was trimmed by 5 bases and the J gene end by 9 bases; junction bases not matched to a gene: 8. The CDR3 runs 14 residues. The CDR3 is CASSQTSGEGSQYF. The CDR3 DNA reads as TGCGCCAGCAGTCAGACTAGCGGGGAGGGGTCCCAGTACTTC.

This clonotype occurred a few times. The chain links TRBV9 to TRBJ2-6; TRBD1 matches at 9 bases. CDR1 is SGDLS and CDR2 is YYNGEE in the germline V gene. This CDR3 region has 18 residues. Losses at the gene ends were 4 bases for V and 2 bases for J; bases not matched to a gene: 10. The chain's CDR3 is CASSFRTNRGPGANVLTF. In DNA, the CDR3 is TGTGCCAGCAGCTTCCGAACTAACAGGGGGCCTGGGGCCAACGTCCTGACTTTC.

This clonotype turned up a few times. The chain is built from TRBV12-3 or TRBV12-4 and TRBJ1-1; possibly TRBD1 for D (5 bases). The length of the CDR3 is 15 residues. V shed 5 bases and J shed 4 bases, with 17 bases lying between them. In DNA form, the CDR3 reads TGTGCCAGCAGTCTCGGGATCGGGGGTCGCACTGAAGCTTTCTTT. Amino acids: CASSLGIGGRTEAFF.

Regarding this clonotype: Germline is not matched at one junction end, which may reflect a read error. The rearrangement links TRBV7-8 to TRBJ1-5; TRBD1 might be the D (6 bases). The germline V gene has CDR1 SGHVS and CDR2 FQNEAQ. This CDR3 is built from 14 residues. The CDR3 nucleotides read TGTTCCAGCAGCTTAGGGGGAATTGGACAGCCCCAGCATTTT. Encoded protein: CSSSLGGIGQPQHF.

This clonotype was counted between two and nine times. The genes are TRBV21-1 and TRBJ2-7; the DNA was not used to check the table's D call, TRBD1. TRBV21-1 is a known pseudogene. This CDR3 is built from 15 residues. CDR3 residues: CASSLRVSVFYEQYV. CDR3 coding DNA: TGTGCCAGCAGTCTCAGGGTGAGTGTTTTTTACGAGCAGTACGTC.

Ten or more counts support this clonotype. The chain employs TRBV4-3 and TRBJ2-1; D uncertain. Trimming removed 0 bases at V and 3 bases at J, with 9 bases between. The CDR3 consists of 15 residues. Germline V lookup: CDR1 LGHNA, CDR2 YSLEER. The CDR3 region has the DNA TGCGCCAGCAGCCAAGATTGGATAGACTACAATGAGCAGTTCTTC. This translates into CASSQDWIDYNEQFF.

This clonotype was seen repeatedly, ten times or more. The rearrangement links TRBV7-9 to TRBJ1-5, with D hard to call. Germline V gene lookup returns CDR1 SEHNR and CDR2 FQNEAQ (reference sequence). The V gene lost 1 base and the J gene lost 4 bases, with 2 bases spanning the gap. The CDR3 length is 12 residues. CDR3 sequence: CASSLGNQPQHF. The CDR3 bases are TGTGCCAGCAGCTTAGGTAATCAGCCCCAGCATTTT. Using reference TRBV7-9 and TRBJ1-5 for the parts outside the CDR3, the full variable domain is DTGVSQNPRHKITKRGQNVTFRCDPISEHNRLYWYRQTLGQGPEFLTYFQNEAQLEKSRLLSDRFSAERPKGSFSTLEIQRTEQGDSAMYLCASSLGNQPQHFGDGTRLSIL.

Only a few counts were recorded for this clonotype. The rearrangement links TRBV7-3 to TRBJ2-3; D not resolved. CDR3 size: 15 residues. Trimming took 0 bases from V and 0 from J, leaving 7 bases between them. In germline, CDR1 is SGHTA, CDR2 FQGTGA. For the CDR3, the DNA is TGTGCCAGCAGCTTAACAGGTTCTAGCACAGATACGCAGTATTTT. It is translated as CASSLTGSSTDTQYF. The full variable domain, its missing parts supplied by reference TRBV7-3 and TRBJ2-3, is GAGVSQTPSNKVTEKGKYVELRCDPISGHTALYWYRQSLGQGPEFLIYFQGTGAADDSGLPNDRFFAVRPEGSVSTLKIQRTERGDSAVYLCASSLTGSSTDTQYFGPGTRLTVL.

In this sample, this clonotype turned up a few times. The chain combines TRBV30 with TRBJ2-7; no firm D call. Trimming pared 0 bases from V and 5 bases from J, leaving 8 bases between. The CDR3 is 12 residues long. Per the germline V gene, CDR1 is GTSNPN and CDR2 is SVGIG (reference sequence). CDR3 sequence: CAWSVLGNEQYF. Here the CDR3 DNA reads TGTGCCTGGAGTGTCCTCGGAAACGAGCAGTACTTC.

Worth noting for this clonotype: An end of the junction does not agree with germline; a read error may underlie this. The V gene is TRBV6-5, the J gene TRBJ1-1; 8 nucleotides agree with TRBD1. The CDR3 has 13 residues. Germline V gene data show CDR1 as MNHEY and CDR2 as SVGAGI. CDR3 bases: TGTGCCAGCACCCTAGGGCAGGGGGCTGAGGCTTTCTTT. Residues: CASTLGQGAEAFF.

The chain uses TRBV7-9 and TRBJ1-1, with D possibly being TRBD1 (5 bases). The CDR3 is made up of 15 amino acids. Trimming cost V 1 base and J 2 bases, with 11 bases left between them. CDR1 is SEHNR and CDR2 is FQNEAQ in the germline V gene (reference sequence). CDR3 bases: TGTGCCAGCAGCTTAGGAGGGACCGGTAACACTGAAGCTTTCTTT. This encodes CASSLGGTGNTEAFF.

Only a few counts were recorded for this clonotype. The chain has TRBV5-6 and TRBJ1-1, with unresolved D. Trimming removed 6 bases from V and 5 bases from J, with 23 bases in between. Germline lookup yields CDR1 SGHDT and CDR2 YYEEEE. The length of the CDR3 is 16 residues. CDR3 in amino acids: CASTRPDPSGSTEAFF. The CDR3 DNA is TGTGCCAGCACCCGGCCCGACCCCAGTGGATCTACTGAAGCTTTCTTT.

The sample holds many counts of this clonotype. This chain connects TRBV10-2 to TRBJ2-4; D might be TRBD2 (5 bases). CDR1 and CDR2 (germline): WSHSY, SAAADI. With 2 bases removed from V and 9 bases from J, the gap between germline ends came to 5 bases. The CDR3 totals 11 residues. The CDR3 region has the DNA TGCGCCAGCAGTGAGGCGGGCATTCAGTACTTC. It encodes CASSEAGIQYF.

There are many counts of this clonotype. This chain uses TRBV29-1 with TRBJ1-1; 7 bases agree with TRBD1. Unmatched junction bases numbered 5, after V lost 6 bases and J lost 4 bases. The CDR3 is 12 residues long. Per the germline V gene, CDR1 is SQVTM and CDR2 is ANQGSEA. CDR3 protein: CSVYRGGTEAFF. CDR3 DNA sequence: TGCAGCGTATACAGGGGAGGCACTGAAGCTTTCTTT.

This clonotype has at least ten counts. The chain employs TRBV10-3 and TRBJ2-1; D gene uncertain. CDR1 ENHRY and CDR2 SYGVKD come from the germline V gene. The CDR3 has 13 residues. V lost 7 bases, J lost 0 bases, and 7 bases lay in between. The DNA for the CDR3 is TGTGCCATCACGGAGAGCTCCTACAATGAGCAGTTCTTC. It translates to CAITESSYNEQFF.

This chain links TRBV6-2 or TRBV6-3 with TRBJ2-5, with 7 bases identical to TRBD2. The CDR3 covers 17 residues. J was trimmed by 3 bases and V by 0 bases; bases with no gene match: 10. Germline assignment: CDR1 MNHEY and CDR2 SVGEGT. CDR3 residues: CASSYSIGGGPKETQYF. The CDR3 nucleotides are TGTGCCAGCAGTTACTCGATTGGCGGGGGACCGAAAGAGACCCAGTACTTC.